This TCR beta chain appears in the sequencing data of a study of blood T cells in healthy people across ages. Researchers isolated at least 6.5 million PBMCs per sample. This clonotype was observed a few times. The antigen is undetermined. Primers used in a second PCR of roughly 6 to 11 cycles were a sample-barcoded 5' primer and a J-beta primer mix. MiXCR, applied by TCRdb to the 5' RACE reads, yields one record per CDR3 protein. The sample contains approximately 1.5 million distinct CDR3 sequences, approximately 43% of which appear only once. Study-wide points: PBMCs were not sorted, which prevented a conclusive comparison of naive versus antigen-experienced cells. Diversity was higher, and naive CD4+ cells more numerous, in long-lived donors than in aged donors.

Trimming removed 5 bases at V and 0 bases at J, with 11 bases between. Germline V gene data show CDR1 as SQVTM and CDR2 as ANQGSEA. The CDR3 covers 13 residues. The sequencing sample was made of blood. The rearrangement joins TRBV29-1 to TRBJ2-7, with D uncertain. The clonotype was recovered from a woman aged 18-29 years in good health. The CDR3 protein is CSVLVQTSYEQYF. In DNA, the CDR3 is TGCAGCGTTTTGGTACAAACCTCCTACGAGCAGTACTTC.